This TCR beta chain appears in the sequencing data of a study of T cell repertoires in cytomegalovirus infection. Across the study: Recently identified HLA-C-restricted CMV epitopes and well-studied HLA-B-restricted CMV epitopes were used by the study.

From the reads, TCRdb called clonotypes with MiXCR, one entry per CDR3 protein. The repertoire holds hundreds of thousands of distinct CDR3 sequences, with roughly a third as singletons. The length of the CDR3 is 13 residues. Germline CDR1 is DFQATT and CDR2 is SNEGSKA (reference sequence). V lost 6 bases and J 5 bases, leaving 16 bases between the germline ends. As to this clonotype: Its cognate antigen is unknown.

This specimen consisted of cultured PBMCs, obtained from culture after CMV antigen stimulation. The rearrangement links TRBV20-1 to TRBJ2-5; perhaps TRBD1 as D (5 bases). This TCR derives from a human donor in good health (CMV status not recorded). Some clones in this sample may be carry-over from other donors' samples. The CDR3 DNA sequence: TGCAGTGCAATACGACAGCCCCGTGAGACCCAGTACTTC. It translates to CSAIRQPRETQYF.